The 18 T cell receptor beta chains below were found in one sample sequenced in a study of blood T cells in healthy people across ages. Sample-barcoded 5' priming and a J-beta primer mix drove a second PCR of about 6 to 11 cycles. Via MiXCR, TCRdb re-called the 5' RACE reads, giving one row per CDR3 protein. This table has around 1,000,000 distinct CDR3 sequences, 20% to 25% appearing once. This same sample was also part of a study on T cells of mothers and their children.

The source material was blood. These receptors all stem from a girl aged 2 to 10 in good health.

A few counts support this clonotype. This chain connects TRBV12-3 or TRBV12-4 to TRBJ2-5, with D unresolved. The DNA matches TRBJ2-1 better at its end, which makes the J call doubtful. The CDR3 totals 13 residues. The CDR3 loop is CASSSGLSIEQFF. Written as DNA, the CDR3 is TGTGCCAGCAGCAGTGGTCTCTCGATCGAGCAGTTCTTC.

This clonotype was seen a handful of times. This chain uses TRBV28 with TRBJ2-7, with 11 nucleotides matching TRBD2. The germline gives CDR1 MDHEN, CDR2 SYDVKM. Trimming took 3 bases from V and 3 from J; bases not matched to a gene: 4. This CDR3 contains 15 residues. The CDR3 sequence: CASSFTSGSIYEQYF. DNA of the CDR3: TGTGCCAGCAGTTTTACTAGCGGGAGTATCTACGAGCAGTACTTC.

This chain connects TRBV5-1 to TRBJ2-3, with 7 nucleotides matching TRBD1. Germline lookup yields CDR1 SGHRS and CDR2 YFSETQ. Trimming took 4 bases from V and 3 from J; bases not matched to a gene: 11. The CDR3 loop spans 16 amino acids. The CDR3 region has the DNA TGCGCCAGCAGCAAACAGGGGTTGAAAAGGACAGATACGCAGTATTTT. As protein: CASSKQGLKRTDTQYF.

This clonotype was counted many times. The rearrangement links TRBV9 to TRBJ2-4, with 10 positions matching TRBD2. With 3 bases clipped from V and 5 bases from J, the junction kept 5 bases outside the gene matches. This CDR3 comprises 15 residues. CDR1 is SGDLS, CDR2 YYNGEE, per germline. The CDR3 DNA sequence: TGTGCCAGCAGCGAGACTAGCGGGTTCGAAAACATTCAGTACTTC. It encodes CASSETSGFENIQYF. Together with reference TRBV9 and TRBJ2-4, the CDR3 gives the full variable domain: DSGVTQTPKHLITATGQRVTLRCSPRSGDLSVYWYQQSLDQGLQFLIQYYNGEERAKGNILERFSAQQFPDLHSELNLSSLELGDSALYFCASSETSGFENIQYFGAGTRLSVL.

This clonotype was seen only a few times. The chain's CDR3 is CASSDPDSRTQYF. The CDR3 DNA follows: TGTGCCAGCAGTGACCCGGACAGTAGGACCCAGTACTTC. The J gene is TRBJ2-5, the V gene TRBV6-1; D may be TRBD1 (6 bases). V was pared by 3 bases and J by 7 bases, with 12 bases between. The CDR3 is 13 amino acids. Germline assignment: CDR1 MNHNS and CDR2 SASEGT.

In its sample, this clonotype was seen once. V gene TRBV2 combines with J gene TRBJ2-7; no firm D call. V was pared by 7 bases and J by 0 bases, with 19 bases between. Germline-derived CDR1 and CDR2 are SNHLY and FYNNEI. CDR3 size: 16 residues. The CDR3, as DNA: TGTGCCAGCATCAAGACTGTAGTCGTATCCTCCTACGAGCAGTACTTC. This encodes CASIKTVVVSSYEQYF.

This clonotype was counted a few times. The chain uses TRBV20-1 and TRBJ2-3; D is perhaps TRBD2 (6 bases). The germline V gene encodes CDR1 DFQATT and CDR2 SNEGSKA (reference sequence). The CDR3 spans 16 residues. V shed 1 base and J shed 3 bases, with 17 bases lying between them. Written as DNA, the CDR3 is TGCAGTGCTAGAGTGCAGGGAGGTTCCCGTACAGATACGCAGTATTTT. It encodes CSARVQGGSRTDTQYF.

This clonotype has just a few counts. V usage is TRBV6-6 and J usage is TRBJ1-1; D is undetermined. The CDR3 is 14 residues long. CDR1 is MNHNY and CDR2 is SVGAGI in the germline V gene (reference sequence). Trimming shortened V by 2 bases and J by 4 bases, and 11 bases separated the two germline ends. The DNA for the CDR3 is TGTGCCAGCAGTTACGGGCAGCAACTCACTGAAGCTTTCTTT. Translation gives CASSYGQQLTEAFF.

The chain couples TRBV20-1 to TRBJ2-3; D possibly corresponds to TRBD2 (5 bases). The CDR3 length is 12 residues. Between the trimmed V and J ends, which lost 7 bases and 0 bases, there was a span of 8 bases. Germline CDR1 reads DFQATT; CDR2 reads SNEGSKA (reference sequence). The DNA for the CDR3 is TGCAGTGTAGGACTTAGCACAGATACGCAGTATTTT. Translated: CSVGLSTDTQYF.

The chain carries TRBV24-1 and TRBJ2-1; D is unresolved. This CDR3 region has 15 residues. V was trimmed by 4 bases and J by 12 bases, leaving 21 bases between them. CDR1 is KGHDR, CDR2 SFDVKD, per germline. CDR3 DNA sequence: TGTGCCACCAGTGAAACCTCGCCCCGGCAGGATGGGCAGTTCTTC. This codes for CATSETSPRQDGQFF.

This clonotype has only a few counts. The rearrangement uses TRBV20-1 and TRBJ2-3, with TRBD2 as a possible D gene (6 bases). V was cut by 1 base and J by 0 bases, with 8 bases left in between. The CDR3 has 14 amino acids. CDR1 and CDR2 (germline): DFQATT, SNEGSKA (reference sequence). The CDR3 loop is CSARVGTSTDTQYF. Here the CDR3 DNA reads TGCAGTGCTAGAGTGGGGACTAGCACAGATACGCAGTATTTT.

The chain is built from TRBV6-5 and TRBJ1-1, with D uncertain. The CDR3 is made up of 13 amino acids. Germline values: CDR1 MNHEY, CDR2 SVGAGI. Trimming pared 2 bases from V and 3 bases from J, leaving 7 bases between. CDR3 nucleotides: TGTGCCAGCAGTTACCTCCCGGACACTGAAGCTTTCTTT. Translating it yields CASSYLPDTEAFF.

This clonotype showed up just a few times. This sequence joins TRBV20-1 and TRBJ2-5; TRBD1 might be the D (5 bases). CDR1 is DFQATT, CDR2 SNEGSKA, per germline (reference sequence). V lost 6 bases and J lost 5, with 16 bases in between. This CDR3 contains 13 residues. CDR3 loop: CSARGQGRETQYF. The CDR3 nucleotides read TGCAGTGCCCGAGGCCAGGGAAGGGAGACCCAGTACTTC.

This rearrangement joins TRBV21-1 to TRBJ2-5; TRBD2 is taken as the D call from the table, unchecked against the DNA. The J call is uncertain, as TRBJ2-7 better fits the DNA end. TRBV21-1 is annotated as a pseudogene. The CDR3 is 16 amino acids. In nucleotides, the CDR3 is TGTGCCAGCAGCAGCCTTAGCGGGGGGATAGAATACGAGCAGTACTTC. Translating it yields CASSSLSGGIEYEQYF.

A few counts support this clonotype. V is TRBV20-1 and J is TRBJ1-2; TRBD1 agrees at 9 bases. Germline V gene lookup returns CDR1 DFQATT and CDR2 SNEGSKA (reference sequence). V lost 1 base, J lost 12 bases, and 6 bases stayed unmatched. The length of the CDR3 is 12 residues. CDR3 in DNA: TGCAGTGCTAGAGCACAGGGGGCGGATCACACCTTC. Its translation is CSARAQGADHTF.

The CDR3 bases are TGTGCCAGCAGCTCCCCCCGGACCGTAAGCTCCTACGAGCAGTACTTC. This sequence encodes CASSSPRTVSSYEQYF. The chain couples TRBV28 to TRBJ2-7; D gene unclear. Per the germline V gene, CDR1 is MDHEN and CDR2 is SYDVKM. The CDR3 covers 16 residues. Trimming left V 6 bases short and J 0 bases short, with 18 bases between.

This chain links TRBV14 with TRBJ2-5, with unresolved D. Germline V gives CDR1 SGHDN, CDR2 FVKESK. The CDR3 contains 15 residues. V was pared by 5 bases and J by 0 bases, with 13 bases between. CDR3 nucleotide sequence: TGTGCCAGCAGCTCACTCGCGAGTTACCAAGAGACCCAGTACTTC. It encodes CASSSLASYQETQYF.

The chain joins TRBV28 to TRBJ1-2; no definite D call. The V gene lost 2 bases and the J gene lost 8 bases, with 21 bases spanning the gap. Germline V CDR1 and CDR2: MDHEN, SYDVKM. The CDR3 is 16 amino acids. CDR3 in amino acids: CASSLRAGEGSRGYTF. The CDR3, as DNA: TGTGCCAGCAGTTTAAGGGCTGGGGAGGGCAGTCGAGGCTACACCTTC.